Each of the 8 T cell receptor beta chains below was sequenced from the same sample in a study of shared clonotypes between healthy human individuals. Repertoires were generated with immunoSEQ multiplex PCR, while TCRdb's copy carries only in-frame clones and drops some. This sample has about 1.5 million clones; around 98% occur once, and the top ten carry about 0.45%. The sample comprised naive CD4+ T cells sorted from blood. Regarding subset: CD45RA+ positively selected. All receptors derive from a man between 25 and 39 years old in good health.

This sequence joins TRBV2 and TRBJ1-1; D perhaps matches TRBD1 (6 bases). V was shortened by 4 bases and J by 4 bases, with 16 bases between the two germline ends. CDR1 and CDR2 from the germline V gene are SNHLY and FYNNEI. The CDR3 sequence is 15 residues long. DNA for the CDR3: TGTGCCAGCAGTGGGACAGCTGGGGGTGGCACTGAAGCTTTCTTT. Amino acids: CASSGTAGGGTEAFF.

V and J are TRBV7-2 and TRBJ2-7; a weak D match, TRBD2 (6 bases). V lost 0 bases, J lost 6 bases, and 9 bases lay in between. Germline lookup yields CDR1 SGHTA and CDR2 FQGNSA. The CDR3 has 13 residues. The DNA of the CDR3 is TGTGCCAGCAGCTTAGCAGGGACTGGCGAGCAGTACTTC. It encodes CASSLAGTGEQYF. The variable domain in full, with the rest retrieved from reference TRBV7-2 and TRBJ2-7, is GAGVSQSPSNKVTEKGKDVELRCDPISGHTALYWYRQSLGQGLEFLIYFQGNSAPDKSGLPSDRFSAERTGGSVSTLTIQRTQQEDSAVYLCASSLAGTGEQYFGPGTRLTVT.

The chain is built from TRBV5-4 and TRBJ2-3; tentative D call: TRBD2 (6 bases). Trimming stripped 4 bases from V and 6 bases from J, with 15 bases between. The length of the CDR3 is 14 residues. CDR1 and CDR2 (germline): SGHNT, YYREEE (reference sequence). The CDR3 coding sequence is TGTGCCAGCAGCCTCGACGGGAGTGTGGATACGCAGTATTTT. Amino acids: CASSLDGSVDTQYF.

The count of this clone is one. This chain joins TRBV9 and TRBJ2-1, with 7 bases that match TRBD2. After removal of 0 bases from V and 8 bases from J, the junction contained 11 bases not matched to a gene. The CDR3 covers 16 residues. CDR1 and CDR2 from the germline V gene are SGDLS and YYNGEE. The CDR3 loop is CASSVGRSGTVDEQFF. For the CDR3, the DNA is TGTGCCAGCAGCGTAGGGCGGAGCGGGACGGTAGATGAGCAGTTCTTC. The complete variable domain, with remaining parts taken from reference TRBV9 and TRBJ2-1, reads DSGVTQTPKHLITATGQRVTLRCSPRSGDLSVYWYQQSLDQGLQFLIQYYNGEERAKGNILERFSAQQFPDLHSELNLSSLELGDSALYFCASSVGRSGTVDEQFFGPGTRLTVL.

CDR3 loop: CASSLSHRGMSSHGYTF. CDR3 DNA sequence: TGTGCCAGCAGCTTATCCCACAGGGGGATGTCATCCCATGGCTACACCTTC. The chain couples TRBV11-2 to TRBJ1-2, with TRBD1 identical over 8 bases. V lost 2 bases, J lost 6 bases, and 14 bases stayed unmatched. This CDR3 has 17 residues. Germline V gives CDR1 SGHAT, CDR2 FQNNGV.

The count of this clone is one. V is TRBV5-6 and J is TRBJ2-7; no clear D. Germline V gene data show CDR1 as SGHDT and CDR2 as YYEEEE. This CDR3 has 17 residues. V lost 4 bases and J lost 2, with 22 bases in between. The CDR3 bases are TGTGCCAGCAGCCAAGCCGGGTTGGCTCAACGGCCCTACGAGCAGTACTTC. The encoded protein is CASSQAGLAQRPYEQYF.

The chain joins TRBV6-1 to TRBJ2-7, with unresolved D. Trimming shortened V by 7 bases and J by 2 bases, and 9 bases separated the two germline ends. The CDR3 totals 12 residues. Germline lookup yields CDR1 MNHNS and CDR2 SASEGT. CDR3 nucleotides: TGTGCCAGCAAGGGCAGAACCTACGAGCAGTACTTC. Translated: CASKGRTYEQYF.

CDR3 in DNA: TGTGCCAGCAGCTTAGGCCTAAGTGTCTCCTACAATGAGCAGTTCTTC. Its translation: CASSLGLSVSYNEQFF. V is TRBV11-2 and J is TRBJ2-1; D is unclear. From germline, CDR1 is SGHAT and CDR2 FQNNGV. The CDR3 runs to 16 residues. With 1 base removed from V and 0 bases from J, the gap between germline ends came to 10 bases.